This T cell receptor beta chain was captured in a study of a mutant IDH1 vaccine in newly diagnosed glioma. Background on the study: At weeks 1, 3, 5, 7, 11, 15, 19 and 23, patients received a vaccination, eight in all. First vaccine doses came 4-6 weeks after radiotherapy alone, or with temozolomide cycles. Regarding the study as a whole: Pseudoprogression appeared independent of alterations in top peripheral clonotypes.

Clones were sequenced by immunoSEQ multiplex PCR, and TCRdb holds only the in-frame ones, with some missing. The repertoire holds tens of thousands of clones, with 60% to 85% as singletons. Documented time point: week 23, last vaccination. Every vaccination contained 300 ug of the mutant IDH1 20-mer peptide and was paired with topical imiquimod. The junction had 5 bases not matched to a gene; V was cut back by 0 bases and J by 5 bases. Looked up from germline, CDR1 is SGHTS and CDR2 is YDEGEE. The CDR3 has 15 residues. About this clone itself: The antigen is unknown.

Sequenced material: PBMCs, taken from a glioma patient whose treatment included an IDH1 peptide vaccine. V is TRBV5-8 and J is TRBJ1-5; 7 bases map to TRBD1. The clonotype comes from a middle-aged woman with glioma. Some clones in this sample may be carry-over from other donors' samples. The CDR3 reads CASSLEGARDQPQHF. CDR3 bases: TGTGCCAGCAGCTTGGAGGGGGCGCGCGATCAGCCCCAGCATTTT. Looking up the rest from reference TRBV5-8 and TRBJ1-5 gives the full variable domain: EAGVTQSPTHLIKTRGQQATLRCSPISGHTSVYWYQQALGLGLQFLLWYDEGEERNRGNFPPRFSGRQFPNYSSELNVNALELEDSALYLCASSLEGARDQPQHFGDGTRLSIL.